This T cell receptor beta chain derives from a study of T cells in tuberculosis. Study-level information: In South Africa, adults with active tuberculosis were compared with IGRA-negative and latently infected IGRA-positive adolescents. PBMC were archived before or within 7 days of starting treatment.

Here immunoSEQ multiplex PCR was the method, and the copy in TCRdb shows in-frame clones only, minus some. The table lists some 31,000 clones, roughly nine tenths of them singletons. V lost 4 bases to trimming and J lost 0 bases, with 11 bases between them. CDR1 is ENHRY, CDR2 SYGVKD, per germline. The CDR3 runs to 15 residues. Regarding time point: new active TB diagnosis, blood taken before or within 7 days of starting treatment. This material consisted of PBMCs, taken at tuberculosis diagnosis. The genes are TRBV10-3 and TRBJ2-3; no definite D call. The sequence was obtained from an adult with tuberculosis. CDR3 residues: CAISGRFGSTDTQYF. The CDR3 region has the DNA TGTGCCATCAGTGGGAGATTCGGGAGCACAGATACGCAGTATTTT.